These 16 T cell receptor beta chains share one sample of origin, sequenced in a study of cytomegalovirus exposure and HLA in healthy donors. Researchers ran the PCR with 60 Vbeta and 13 Jbeta primers. The assay was immunoSEQ multiplex PCR, and TCRdb's table has in-frame clones only and misses some. The data contain 120,000 or so clones, roughly two thirds of them singletons. Sequencing was carried out using PBMCs. Receptors were obtained from a man aged 25 to 40 in good health and CMV-seropositive.

The rearrangement links TRBV2 to TRBJ1-5; tentative D call: TRBD1 (6 bases). The CDR3 extends over 14 amino acids. The V gene lost 4 bases and the J gene lost 4 bases, with 11 bases spanning the gap. CDR1 is SNHLY, CDR2 FYNNEI, per germline. The CDR3 loop reads CASSGSQGNQPQHF. CDR3 DNA sequence: TGTGCCAGCAGTGGCAGCCAGGGGAATCAGCCCCAGCATTTT.

This clone was seen a single time. The rearrangement uses TRBV29-1 and TRBJ1-1, with 9 bases aligning to TRBD1. The junction had 10 bases not matched to a gene; V was cut back by 3 bases and J by 5 bases. CDR3 length: 15 residues. Germline V gene lookup returns CDR1 SQVTM and CDR2 ANQGSEA. CDR3 protein: CSVDPGTGRGTEAFF. CDR3 coding DNA: TGCAGCGTTGATCCCGGGACAGGGCGTGGGACTGAAGCTTTCTTT.

Concerning this clone: Other nucleotide sequences in the sample specify the same CDR3. V is TRBV11-2 and J is TRBJ1-4; D might be TRBD1 (5 bases). Germline V gives CDR1 SGHAT, CDR2 FQNNGV. There are 19 residues in the CDR3. The V end was cut by 3 bases, the J end by 8 bases, with 28 bases between. CDR3 sequence (DNA): TGTGCCAGCAGCTTTAAGCCCCCTACTTGGGGCGAGAACTCGGAAAAACTGTTTTTT. Its translation: CASSFKPPTWGENSEKLFF.

The rearrangement uses TRBV9 and TRBJ1-1; TRBD1 might be the D (5 bases). The ends were cut back, 0 bases at V and 4 bases at J, with 10 bases in the middle. The CDR3 sequence is 14 residues long. From germline, CDR1 is SGDLS and CDR2 YYNGEE. CDR3 sequence (DNA): TGTGCCAGCAGCGTAGCGGGGGGAGGCACTGAAGCTTTCTTT. Translated, it gives CASSVAGGGTEAFF.

The V and J genes are TRBV18 and TRBJ1-2; 7 nucleotides match TRBD1. CDR1 and CDR2 from the germline V gene are KGHSH and LQKENI. The CDR3 consists of 19 residues. With 6 bases clipped from V and 1 base from J, the junction kept 20 bases outside the gene matches. The CDR3 spells CASSTLEYRDRFLNYGYTF. The CDR3 bases are TGTGCCAGCTCCACCCTCGAATACCGGGACAGATTTCTTAACTATGGCTACACCTTC.

With regard to this clone: A junction end diverges from the germline sequence, so it may reflect a read error. The rearrangement joins TRBV7-7 to TRBJ2-1; D is ambiguous. Germline-derived CDR1 and CDR2 are SSHAT and FNYEAQ (reference sequence). This CDR3 has 14 residues. As DNA, the CDR3 is TGTGCTAGCAGCCAAACCGCGACTTTTAATGAGCAGTTCTTC. It is translated as CASSQTATFNEQFF. Variable domain in full (rest from reference TRBV7-7 and TRBJ2-1): GAGVSQSPRYKVTKRGQDVTLRCDPISSHATLYWYQQALGQGPEFLTYFNYEAQPDKSGLPSDRFSAERPEGSISTLTIQRTEQRDSAMYRCASSQTATFNEQFFGPGTRLTVL.

This chain uses TRBV6-1 with TRBJ1-3; maybe TRBD1 (6 bases). The germline CDR1 and CDR2 sequences are MNHNS and SASEGT. Trimming left V 4 bases short and J 4 bases short, with 14 bases between. The CDR3 loop spans 15 amino acids. CDR3 DNA: TGTGCCAGCAGTGCCTTAGGGGGTCCGGGAAACACCATATATTTT. Translated: CASSALGGPGNTIYF.

The chain joins TRBV15 to TRBJ2-3, with 8 bases lining up with TRBD2. The J segment lost 3 bases and the V segment lost 7 bases, leaving 3 bases of the junction unmatched. The V gene's germline CDR1 is LNHNV and CDR2 YYDKDF (reference sequence). The CDR3 is 13 residues long. For the CDR3, the DNA is TGTGCCACCACTTTAGCGGGAACAGATACGCAGTATTTT. Translated: CATTLAGTDTQYF.

This clone was found a few times. The chain couples TRBV4-2 to TRBJ1-2, with TRBD1 identical over 9 bases. Germline V gene sequence: CDR1 LGHNA, CDR2 YNFKEQ. V was clipped by 3 bases and J by 1 base; unmatched bases: 12. The CDR3 contains 18 residues. The CDR3 DNA reads TGTGCCAGCAGCCAGGGGCGGACAGGGGCCTCCCTTAACTATGGCTACACCTTC. This gives the protein CASSQGRTGASLNYGYTF.

V usage is TRBV4-3 and J usage is TRBJ2-1; 10 nucleotides agree with TRBD2. The CDR3 spans 14 residues. The germline CDR1 and CDR2 sequences are LGHNA and YSLEER. V lost 5 bases and J lost 15; bases outside the gene matches: 13. This CDR3 is CASSSSPGLAFLFF. The CDR3 DNA sequence: TGCGCCAGCAGCTCGTCGCCGGGACTAGCGTTTTTGTTCTTC.

The CDR3 DNA reads as TGTGCCAGCTCACCCAACGAAAACGCGAATCAGCCCCAGCATTTT. Translating gives CASSPNENANQPQHF. V is TRBV18 and J is TRBJ1-5, with D unclear. The V end lost 3 bases, the J end lost 4 bases, and 13 bases lay between the germline ends. The CDR3 contains 15 residues. Germline CDR1 and CDR2: KGHSH and LQKENI. Filled out from reference TRBV18 and TRBJ1-5, the complete variable domain reads NAGVMQNPRHLVRRRGQEARLRCSPMKGHSHVYWYRQLPEEGLKFMVYLQKENIIDESGMPKERFSAEFPKEGPSILRIQQVVRGDSAAYFCASSPNENANQPQHFGDGTRLSIL.

V is TRBV7-6 and J is TRBJ2-1, with 11 bases fitting TRBD2. Germline CDR1 reads SGHVS; CDR2 reads FNYEAQ. Germline trimming cut 5 bases from V and 2 bases from J; bases unmatched to any gene: 5. CDR3 size: 16 residues. CDR3 in DNA: TGTGCCAGCAGCACACTTAGCGGGAGGGCCTACAATGAGCAGTTCTTC. Translated: CASSTLSGRAYNEQFF.

The chain uses TRBV5-6 and TRBJ1-2; D remains unclear. V gave up 0 bases and J gave up 4 bases, with 10 bases separating them. CDR3 length: 14 amino acids. Germline loops: CDR1 SGHDT, CDR2 YYEEEE. Here the CDR3 reads CASSLGWRSYGYTF. The CDR3 region has the DNA TGTGCCAGCAGCTTGGGTTGGCGGAGCTATGGCTACACCTTC.

V is TRBV5-1 and J is TRBJ1-2; no clear D. This CDR3 contains 14 residues. V lost 4 bases and J 7 bases, leaving 17 bases between the germline ends. The germline V gene encodes CDR1 SGHRS and CDR2 YFSETQ. This CDR3 reads CASSPGPKEGGYTF. The DNA for the CDR3 is TGCGCCAGCAGCCCCGGACCTAAAGAGGGTGGCTACACCTTC.

The rearrangement uses TRBV5-1 and TRBJ1-1; perhaps TRBD1 as D (6 bases). This CDR3 has 14 amino acids. Germline lookup yields CDR1 SGHRS and CDR2 YFSETQ. Trimming took off 2 bases at V and 5 bases at J, with 13 bases between the two ends. CDR3 sequence (DNA): TGCGCCAGCAGCTTTCGGGCAGGGGAGACTGAAGCTTTCTTT. This sequence encodes CASSFRAGETEAFF. Full variable domain (remainder filled in from reference TRBV5-1 and TRBJ1-1): KAGVTQTPRYLIKTRGQQVTLSCSPISGHRSVSWYQQTPGQGLQFLFEYFSETQRNKGNFPGRFSGRQFSNSRSEMNVSTLELGDSALYLCASSFRAGETEAFFGQGTRLTVV.

V gene TRBV30 combines with J gene TRBJ1-2; possible D gene TRBD1, 6 bases. Trimming removed 2 bases from V and 4 bases from J, with 20 bases in between. The CDR3 runs 16 residues. The germline CDR1 and CDR2 sequences are GTSNPN and SVGIG (reference sequence). This chain's CDR3 is CAWSRVAAGDPYGYTF. CDR3 nucleotide sequence: TGTGCCTGGAGTCGGGTGGCTGCAGGGGACCCCTATGGCTACACCTTC.